The 17 T cell receptor beta chains listed next were all sequenced from one sample in a study of blood T cells in healthy people across ages. Then a second PCR, running about 6 to 11 cycles, was carried out with a sample-barcoded 5' primer and a J-beta primer mix. TCRdb re-analysed the 5' RACE reads in MiXCR, keeping a single row per CDR3 protein. The data contain roughly 800,000 distinct CDR3 sequences, roughly 60% of them singletons. Material: blood. The receptors stem from a man aged 25 to 40 in good health.

This clonotype was seen a few times. The V and J genes are TRBV21-1 and TRBJ2-7. TRBV21-1 is annotated as a pseudogene. The CDR3 length is 15 residues. The CDR3 reads CASSKEREGSYEQYF. The CDR3 nucleotides read TGTGCCAGCAGCAAAGAGCGGGAGGGCTCCTACGAGCAGTACTTC.

Concerning this clonotype itself: A junction end diverges from the germline sequence, so it may reflect a read error. The genes are TRBV18 and TRBJ2-3; D is tentatively TRBD1 or TRBD2 (6 bases each). Germline CDR1 KGHSH, CDR2 LQKENI. The CDR3 is 17 amino acids. CDR3 amino acids: CASSPFVIGGSTDAQYF. In DNA, the CDR3 is TGTGCCAGCTCACCATTTGTAATCGGGGGCAGCACAGATGCGCAGTATTTT.

This clonotype was recorded at least ten times. A read error may produce the germline difference seen at one junction end. The chain combines TRBV7-9 with TRBJ2-7; D ambiguous. The germline CDR1 and CDR2 sequences are SEHNR and FQNEAQ (reference sequence). The CDR3 length is 12 residues. The CDR3 DNA follows: TGTGCCAGCAGTTTAGAGGCCTACGAGCAGTACTTC. Translation gives CASSLEAYEQYF.

This chain links TRBV4-2 with TRBJ2-5; 9 bases align to TRBD2. The CDR3 extends over 16 amino acids. CDR1 and CDR2 from the germline V gene are LGHNA and YNFKEQ. The J segment lost 0 bases and the V segment lost 2 bases, leaving 4 bases of the junction unmatched. As DNA, the CDR3 is TGTGCCAGCAGCCAACGACTAGCGGAATACCAAGAGACCCAGTACTTC. Residues: CASSQRLAEYQETQYF.

The CDR3 nucleotides read TGTGCCACCAGCAGAGAGTTGGTAGCGGCAGATACGCAGTATTTT. Residues: CATSRELVAADTQYF. The chain uses TRBV15 and TRBJ2-3; perhaps TRBD2 as D (6 bases). This CDR3 contains 15 residues. The V end lost 0 bases, the J end lost 4 bases, and 11 bases lay between the germline ends. Germline V CDR1 and CDR2: LNHNV, YYDKDF (reference sequence).

This chain's CDR3 is CTITPGGNYGYTF. The CDR3 DNA reads TGCACCATCACACCGGGGGGAAACTATGGCTACACCTTC. This chain connects TRBV29-1 to TRBJ1-2, with D possibly being TRBD1 (5 bases). CDR3 length equals 13 residues. Germline V lookup: CDR1 SQVTM, CDR2 ANQGSEA.

The chain links TRBV30 to TRBJ2-1; D is possibly TRBD2 (5 bases). CDR1 and CDR2 (germline): GTSNPN, SVGIG (reference sequence). Trimming took 4 bases from V and 3 from J, leaving 10 bases between them. CDR3 length equals 13 residues. The CDR3 DNA sequence: TGTGCCTGGAAGTTAGACTACTACAATGAGCAGTTCTTC. Its translation: CAWKLDYYNEQFF.

This chain links TRBV6-1 with TRBJ1-2; D is uncertain. Germline CDR1 is MNHNS and CDR2 is SASEGT. V lost 6 bases and J lost 7, with 9 bases in between. The CDR3 has 11 amino acids. As DNA, the CDR3 is TGTGCCAGCAGCAGCGCACGTGGCTACACCTTC. As protein: CASSSARGYTF.

This clonotype has only a few counts. Here the CDR3 DNA reads TGTGCCAGCAGCTTAGGCATAGTCCTCAACACTGAAGCTTTCTTT. This encodes CASSLGIVLNTEAFF. This chain connects TRBV7-2 to TRBJ1-1, with D hard to call. The length of the CDR3 is 15 residues. Germline V lookup: CDR1 SGHTA, CDR2 FQGNSA. Trimming removed 1 base at V and 2 bases at J, with 11 bases between.

The chain is built from TRBV30 and TRBJ2-1, with 7 bases lining up with TRBD2. With V trimmed by 4 bases and J by 5 bases, 2 bases remained unmatched. In germline, CDR1 is GTSNPN, CDR2 SVGIG (reference sequence). The CDR3 loop spans 12 amino acids. As DNA, the CDR3 is TGTGCCTGGACAGCGGGACACAATGAGCAGTTCTTC. Its protein product is CAWTAGHNEQFF.

The chain recombines TRBV11-2 with TRBJ2-7; D perhaps matches TRBD2 (5 bases). V was trimmed by 5 bases and J by 0 bases, leaving 17 bases between them. CDR1 is SGHAT, CDR2 FQNNGV, per germline. CDR3 size: 16 residues. CDR3 coding DNA: TGTGCCAGCAGCCCCGACGGGGAGAATAGCTCCTACGAGCAGTACTTC. Its translation is CASSPDGENSSYEQYF.

The CDR3 is CASSVGIAEGNEQFF. CDR3 nucleotides: TGTGCCAGCAGCGTAGGAATAGCGGAAGGCAATGAGCAGTTCTTC. The chain employs TRBV9 and TRBJ2-1; perhaps TRBD2 as D (6 bases). The CDR3 extends over 15 amino acids. In germline, CDR1 is SGDLS, CDR2 YYNGEE. The ends were cut back, 0 bases at V and 6 bases at J, with 13 bases in the middle.

The table lists this clonotype with many counts. The chain couples TRBV29-1 to TRBJ2-5; tentative D call: TRBD1 (6 bases). Germline loops: CDR1 SQVTM, CDR2 ANQGSEA. With 3 bases removed from V and 3 bases from J, the gap between germline ends came to 14 bases. The CDR3 is made up of 14 amino acids. This chain's CDR3 is CSVDGGGVEETQYF. In DNA form, the CDR3 reads TGCAGCGTTGATGGGGGCGGAGTAGAAGAGACCCAGTACTTC. Looking up the rest from reference TRBV29-1 and TRBJ2-5 gives the full variable domain: SAVISQKPSRDICQRGTSLTIQCQVDSQVTMMFWYRQQPGQSLTLIATANQGSEATYESGFVIDKFPISRPNLTFSTLTVSNMSPEDSSIYLCSVDGGGVEETQYFGPGTRLLVL.

The chain recombines TRBV20-1 with TRBJ2-1; D perhaps matches TRBD2 (5 bases). The CDR3 is 13 amino acids. Germline V gene lookup returns CDR1 DFQATT and CDR2 SNEGSKA (reference sequence). Between the trimmed V and J ends, which lost 2 bases and 5 bases, there was a span of 10 bases. The CDR3 region is CSARSGINNEQFF. In nucleotides, the CDR3 is TGCAGTGCTAGATCGGGGATAAACAATGAGCAGTTCTTC.

This clonotype was counted between two and nine times. The gene calls are TRBV12-3 or TRBV12-4 and TRBJ2-3; no definite D call. Trimming removed 5 bases from V and 0 bases from J, with 9 bases in between. This CDR3 comprises 14 residues. CDR3 residues: CASSLRTSTDTQYF. CDR3 DNA: TGTGCCAGCAGTCTTCGGACCAGCACAGATACGCAGTATTTT.

About this clonotype: The germline gene is not matched at one end of the junction; a read error may be the cause. The V and J genes are TRBV6-2 or TRBV6-3 and TRBJ2-1, with D perhaps TRBD2 (5 bases). CDR3 length equals 14 residues. Germline CDR1 and CDR2: MNHEY and SVGEGT. The CDR3 spells CTSRTQQGSGEQFF. As DNA, the CDR3 is TGTACCAGCCGGACGCAGCAAGGGAGTGGCGAGCAGTTCTTC.

V is TRBV24-1 and J is TRBJ2-5; 9 bases map to TRBD1. The DNA end lines up better with TRBJ2-7; the J call may be wrong. This CDR3 has 14 amino acids. The germline CDR1 and CDR2 sequences are KGHDR and SFDVKD. CDR3 sequence (DNA): TGTGCCACCAGTGACGGACAGGGGAGGAACGAGCAGTACTTC. Translated, it gives CATSDGQGRNEQYF.